A selection of T cell receptor beta chains follows, all from one sample in a study of blood T cell repertoires in COVID-19. This table comes from immunoSEQ multiplex PCR, and its TCRdb copy is limited to in-frame clones, with some not included. The repertoire has 250,000 to 400,000 clones, about 91% of them found once; the top ten carry 1.5% to 2%. Material for sequencing was peripheral blood. The receptors were gathered from a woman aged 25 to 39 with COVID-19, enrolled during active disease. Both conserved end residues are trimmed from each CDR3.

V gene,CDR3 protein
TRBV19,ASSIGGLRSYEQY
TRBV29-1,SVEEGNNSPLH
TRBV5-5,ASSLVPDRGPNQPQH
TRBV5-6,ASSWTSGFYNEQF
TRBV11-2,ASSPQGPTYGYT
TRBV2,ASSANRLAGGRSYNEQF
TRBV5-8,ASSLRGLDLTKQY
TRBV11-2,ASSLLAGNNEQF
TRBV9,ASSVGGGNGYT
TRBV6-5,ASTRRAGGDTQY
TRBV15,ATSRNAGEAF
TRBV2,ASSAGRGYGYT
TRBV6-5,ASSARTGSQPQH
TRBV5-6,ASSSSPGQPQH
TRBV19,ATTDRGNTEAF